The text below deals with one TCR beta chain. The data stem from a study of early stage breast cancer tumors. The CDR3 extends over 15 amino acids. V was shortened by 7 bases and J by 3 bases, with 16 bases between the two germline ends. The germline CDR1 and CDR2 sequences are LNHDA and SQIVND (reference sequence). Some clones are missing from TCRdb's copy, which holds only in-frame ones; the method was immunoSEQ multiplex PCR. The table lists about 58,000 clones, about three quarters of them singletons. This clonotype was obtained from a person aged 30-39 years with breast cancer. What was sequenced was blood. The genes are TRBV19 and TRBJ2-1; the D gene is possibly TRBD1 (6 bases). For the CDR3, the DNA is TGTGCCAGTACCCTACAGGGTTGGGACTACAATGAGCAGTTCTTC. Protein: CASTLQGWDYNEQFF.